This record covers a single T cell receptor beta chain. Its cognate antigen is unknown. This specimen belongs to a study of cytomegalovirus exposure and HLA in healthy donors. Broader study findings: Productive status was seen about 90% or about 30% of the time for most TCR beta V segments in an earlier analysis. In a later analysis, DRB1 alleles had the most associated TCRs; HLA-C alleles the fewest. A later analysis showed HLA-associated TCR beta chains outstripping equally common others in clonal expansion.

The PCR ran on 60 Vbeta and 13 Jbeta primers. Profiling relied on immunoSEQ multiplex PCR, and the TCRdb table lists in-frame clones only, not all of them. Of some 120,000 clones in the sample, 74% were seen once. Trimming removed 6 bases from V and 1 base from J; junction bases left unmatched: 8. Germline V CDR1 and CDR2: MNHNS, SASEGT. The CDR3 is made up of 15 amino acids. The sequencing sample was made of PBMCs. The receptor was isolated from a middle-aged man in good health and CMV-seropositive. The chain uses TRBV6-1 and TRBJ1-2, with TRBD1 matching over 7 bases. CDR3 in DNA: TGTGCCAGCAGCGATACGGGACAGATTAACTATGGCTACACCTTC. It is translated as CASSDTGQINYGYTF.